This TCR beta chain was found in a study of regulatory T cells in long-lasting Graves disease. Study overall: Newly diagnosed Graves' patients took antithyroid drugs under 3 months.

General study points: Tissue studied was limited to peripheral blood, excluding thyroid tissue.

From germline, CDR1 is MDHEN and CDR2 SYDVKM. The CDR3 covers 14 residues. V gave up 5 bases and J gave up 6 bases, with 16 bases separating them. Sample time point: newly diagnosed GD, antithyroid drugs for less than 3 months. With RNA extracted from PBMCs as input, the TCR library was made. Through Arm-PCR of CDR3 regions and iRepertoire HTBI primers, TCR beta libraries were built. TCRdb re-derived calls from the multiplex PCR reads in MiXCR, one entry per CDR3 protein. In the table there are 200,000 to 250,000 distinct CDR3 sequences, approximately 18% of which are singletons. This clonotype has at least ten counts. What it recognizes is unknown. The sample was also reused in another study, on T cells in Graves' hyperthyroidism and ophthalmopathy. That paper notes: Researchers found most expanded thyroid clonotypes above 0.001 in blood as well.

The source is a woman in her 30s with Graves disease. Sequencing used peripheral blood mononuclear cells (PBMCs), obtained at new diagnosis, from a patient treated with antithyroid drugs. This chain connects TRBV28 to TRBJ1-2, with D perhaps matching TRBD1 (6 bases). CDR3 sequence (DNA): TGTGCCAGCAGTGGAAGGGGGACGTACAATGGCTACACCTTC. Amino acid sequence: CASSGRGTYNGYTF.